This TCR beta chain came from a study of blood T cell repertoires in COVID-19. CDR3 length: 14 amino acids. Trimming pared 6 bases from V and 5 bases from J, leaving 14 bases between. CDR1 SGHTA and CDR2 FQGNSA come from the germline V gene. TCRdb's copy holds only in-frame clones and misses some; the assay was immunoSEQ multiplex PCR. The profile shows about 90,000 clones, 70% to 90% of them singletons. V gene TRBV7-2 combines with J gene TRBJ2-1; D might be TRBD1 (7 bases). What was sequenced was peripheral blood. This TCR was recovered from a human donor in a cohort sampled during active COVID-19. The CDR3 region is CASSKAGGHNEQFF. CDR3 nucleotides: TGTGCCAGCAGTAAGGCAGGGGGGCACAATGAGCAGTTCTTC.